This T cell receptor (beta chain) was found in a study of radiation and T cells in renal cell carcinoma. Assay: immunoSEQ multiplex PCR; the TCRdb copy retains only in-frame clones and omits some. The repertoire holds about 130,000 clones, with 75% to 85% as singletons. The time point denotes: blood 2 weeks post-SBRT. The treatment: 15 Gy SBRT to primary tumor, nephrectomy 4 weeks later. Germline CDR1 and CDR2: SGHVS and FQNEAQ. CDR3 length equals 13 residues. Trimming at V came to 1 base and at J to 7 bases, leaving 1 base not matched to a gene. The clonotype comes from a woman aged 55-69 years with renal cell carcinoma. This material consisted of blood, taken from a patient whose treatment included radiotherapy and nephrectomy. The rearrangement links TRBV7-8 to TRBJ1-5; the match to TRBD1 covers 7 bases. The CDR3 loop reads CASSLGQGQPQHF. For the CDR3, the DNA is TGTGCCAGCAGCTTAGGACAGGGCCAGCCCCAGCATTTT.